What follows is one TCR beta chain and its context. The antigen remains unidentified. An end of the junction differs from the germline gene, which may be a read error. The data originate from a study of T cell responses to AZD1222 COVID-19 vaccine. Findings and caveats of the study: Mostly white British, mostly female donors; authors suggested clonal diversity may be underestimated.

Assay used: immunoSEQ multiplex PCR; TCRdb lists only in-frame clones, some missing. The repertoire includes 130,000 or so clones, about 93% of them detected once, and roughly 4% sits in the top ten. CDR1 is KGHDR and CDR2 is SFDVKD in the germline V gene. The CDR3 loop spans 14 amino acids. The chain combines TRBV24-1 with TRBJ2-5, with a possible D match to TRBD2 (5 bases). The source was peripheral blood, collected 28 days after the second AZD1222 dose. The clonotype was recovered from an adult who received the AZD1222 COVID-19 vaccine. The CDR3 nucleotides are TGTGCCACCAGTGACGGACTTTACCAAGACACCCAGTACTTC. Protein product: CATSDGLYQDTQYF.